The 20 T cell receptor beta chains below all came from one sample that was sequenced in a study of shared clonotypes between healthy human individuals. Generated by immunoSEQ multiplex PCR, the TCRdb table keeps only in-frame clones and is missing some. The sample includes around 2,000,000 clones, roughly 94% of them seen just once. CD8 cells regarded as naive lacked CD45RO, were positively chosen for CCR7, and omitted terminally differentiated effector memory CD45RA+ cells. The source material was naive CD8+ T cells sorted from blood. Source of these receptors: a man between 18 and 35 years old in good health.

The CDR3 spells CASSDPRGRSPYEQYF. The DNA for the CDR3 is TGTGCCAGCAGCGACCCAAGGGGGAGATCCCCCTACGAGCAGTACTTC. This chain uses TRBV9 with TRBJ2-7; a weak D match, TRBD1 (6 bases). The CDR3 is made up of 16 amino acids. CDR1 is SGDLS, CDR2 YYNGEE, per germline. V lost 3 bases and J 2 bases, leaving 18 bases between the germline ends.

In DNA form, the CDR3 reads TGTGCCAGCAGTGAGCCCTCTGGTGGCTACACCTTC. It yields the protein CASSEPSGGYTF. V is TRBV28 and J is TRBJ1-2, with unresolved D. This CDR3 is built from 12 residues. The germline V gene encodes CDR1 MDHEN and CDR2 SYDVKM. Deletions cut 5 bases from V and 7 bases from J, with 11 bases between.

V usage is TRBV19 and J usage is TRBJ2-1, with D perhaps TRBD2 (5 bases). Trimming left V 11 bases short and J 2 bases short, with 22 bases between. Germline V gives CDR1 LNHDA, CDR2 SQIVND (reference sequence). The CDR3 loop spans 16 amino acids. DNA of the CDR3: TGTGCCTCTACCCCGCCCCGCAGCGGCACCTACAATGAGCAGTTCTTC. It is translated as CASTPPRSGTYNEQFF.

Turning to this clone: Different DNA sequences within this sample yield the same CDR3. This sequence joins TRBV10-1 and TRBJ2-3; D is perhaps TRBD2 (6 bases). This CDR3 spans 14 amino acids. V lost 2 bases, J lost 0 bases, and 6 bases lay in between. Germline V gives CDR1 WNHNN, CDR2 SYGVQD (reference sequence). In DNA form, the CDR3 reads TGCGCCAGCAGTGAGGGGGGGAGCACAGATACGCAGTATTTT. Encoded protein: CASSEGGSTDTQYF.

The chain's CDR3 is CASRTQTGLGGRGDTQYF. The DNA of the CDR3 is TGTGCCAGCAGGACCCAAACGGGGTTGGGCGGACGGGGAGATACGCAGTATTTT. The chain recombines TRBV2 with TRBJ2-3; D is possibly TRBD2 (5 bases). This CDR3 contains 18 residues. The V and J ends lost 6 bases and 5 bases respectively, with 27 bases between them. Germline V gives CDR1 SNHLY, CDR2 FYNNEI.

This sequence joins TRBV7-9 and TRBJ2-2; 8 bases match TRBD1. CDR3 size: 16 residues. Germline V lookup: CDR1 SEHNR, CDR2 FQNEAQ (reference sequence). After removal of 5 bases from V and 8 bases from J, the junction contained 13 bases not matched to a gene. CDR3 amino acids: CASSPPGQGWWGELFF. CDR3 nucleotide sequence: TGTGCCAGCAGCCCACCCGGACAGGGTTGGTGGGGGGAGCTGTTTTTT.

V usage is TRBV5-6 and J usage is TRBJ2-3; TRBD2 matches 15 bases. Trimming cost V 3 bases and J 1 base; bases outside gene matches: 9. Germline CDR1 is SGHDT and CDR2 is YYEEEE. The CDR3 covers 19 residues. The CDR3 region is CASSSTGLAGGSGTDTQYF. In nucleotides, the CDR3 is TGTGCCAGCAGCTCCACCGGACTAGCGGGGGGGTCAGGCACAGATACGCAGTATTTT.

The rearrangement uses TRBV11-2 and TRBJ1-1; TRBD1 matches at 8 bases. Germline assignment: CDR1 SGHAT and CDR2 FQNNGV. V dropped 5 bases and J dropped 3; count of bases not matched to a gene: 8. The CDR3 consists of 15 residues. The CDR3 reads CASSARQGMDTEAFF. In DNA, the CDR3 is TGTGCCAGCAGCGCTCGACAGGGGATGGACACTGAAGCTTTCTTT.

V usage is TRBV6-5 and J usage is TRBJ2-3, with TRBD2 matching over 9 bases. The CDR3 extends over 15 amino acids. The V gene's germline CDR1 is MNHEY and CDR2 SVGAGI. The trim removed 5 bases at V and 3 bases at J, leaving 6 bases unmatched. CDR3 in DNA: TGTGCCAGCAGTCCTAGCGGGATGGGGACAGATACGCAGTATTTT. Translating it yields CASSPSGMGTDTQYF.

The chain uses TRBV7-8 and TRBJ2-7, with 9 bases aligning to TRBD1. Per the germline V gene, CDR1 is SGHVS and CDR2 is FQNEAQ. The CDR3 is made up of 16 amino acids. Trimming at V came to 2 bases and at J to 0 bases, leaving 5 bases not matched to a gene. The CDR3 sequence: CASSLPGTGFSYEQYF. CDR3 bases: TGTGCCAGCAGCTTACCCGGGACAGGGTTCTCCTACGAGCAGTACTTC.

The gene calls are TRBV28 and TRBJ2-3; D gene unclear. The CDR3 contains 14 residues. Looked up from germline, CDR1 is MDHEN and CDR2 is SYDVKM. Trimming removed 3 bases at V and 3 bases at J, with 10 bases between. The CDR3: CASSLGLLTDTQYF. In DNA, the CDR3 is TGTGCCAGCAGTTTGGGTCTCCTTACAGATACGCAGTATTTT.

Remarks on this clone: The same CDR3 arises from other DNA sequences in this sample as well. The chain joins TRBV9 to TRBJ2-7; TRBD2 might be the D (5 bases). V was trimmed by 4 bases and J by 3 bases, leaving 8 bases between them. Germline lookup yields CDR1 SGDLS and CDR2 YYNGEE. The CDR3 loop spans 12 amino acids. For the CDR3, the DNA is TGTGCCAGCAGCCCCGAGGGCTACGAGCAGTACTTC. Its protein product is CASSPEGYEQYF.

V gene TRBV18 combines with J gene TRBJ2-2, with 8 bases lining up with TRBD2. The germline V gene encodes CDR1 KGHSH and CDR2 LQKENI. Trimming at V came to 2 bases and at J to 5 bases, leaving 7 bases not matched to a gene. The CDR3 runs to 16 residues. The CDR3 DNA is TGTGCCAGCTCACCAAGTAGCGGGATCGGGACCGGGGAGCTGTTTTTT. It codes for CASSPSSGIGTGELFF.

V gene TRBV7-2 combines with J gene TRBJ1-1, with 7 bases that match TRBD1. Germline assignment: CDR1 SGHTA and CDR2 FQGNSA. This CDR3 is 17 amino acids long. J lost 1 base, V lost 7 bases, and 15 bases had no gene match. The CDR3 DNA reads TGTGCCAGCATCCCGAACCGGGACAGAGGAACGAACACTGAAGCTTTCTTT. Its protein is CASIPNRDRGTNTEAFF.

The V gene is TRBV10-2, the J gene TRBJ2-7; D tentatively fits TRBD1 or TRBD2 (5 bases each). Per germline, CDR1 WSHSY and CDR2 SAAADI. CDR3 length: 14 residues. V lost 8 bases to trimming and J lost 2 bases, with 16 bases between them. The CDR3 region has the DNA TGCGCCAGCTCCCGGGACGGAATACCCTACGAGCAGTACTTC. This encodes CASSRDGIPYEQYF.

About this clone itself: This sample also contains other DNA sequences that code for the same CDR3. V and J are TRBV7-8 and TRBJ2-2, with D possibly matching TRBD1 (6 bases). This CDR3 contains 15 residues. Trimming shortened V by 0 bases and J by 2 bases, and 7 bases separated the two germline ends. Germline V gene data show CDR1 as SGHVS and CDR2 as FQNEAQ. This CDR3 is CASSLAGANTGELFF. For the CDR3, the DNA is TGTGCCAGCAGCTTAGCGGGGGCTAACACCGGGGAGCTGTTTTTT. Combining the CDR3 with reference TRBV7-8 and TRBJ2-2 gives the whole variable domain GAGVSQSPRYKVAKRGQDVALRCDPISGHVSLFWYQQALGQGPEFLTYFQNEAQLDKSGLPSDRFFAERPEGSVSTLKIQRTQQEDSAVYLCASSLAGANTGELFFGEGSRLTVL.

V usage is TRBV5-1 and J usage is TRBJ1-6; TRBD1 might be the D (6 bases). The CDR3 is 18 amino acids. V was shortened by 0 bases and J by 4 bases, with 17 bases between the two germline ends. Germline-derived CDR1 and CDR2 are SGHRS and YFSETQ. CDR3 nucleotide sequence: TGCGCCAGCAGCTTGGCAGTGTATGGGGGCGCTTATAATTCACCCCTCCACTTT. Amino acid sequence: CASSLAVYGGAYNSPLHF. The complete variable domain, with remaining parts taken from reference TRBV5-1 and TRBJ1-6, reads KAGVTQTPRYLIKTRGQQVTLSCSPISGHRSVSWYQQTPGQGLQFLFEYFSETQRNKGNFPGRFSGRQFSNSRSEMNVSTLELGDSALYLCASSLAVYGGAYNSPLHFGNGTRLTVT.

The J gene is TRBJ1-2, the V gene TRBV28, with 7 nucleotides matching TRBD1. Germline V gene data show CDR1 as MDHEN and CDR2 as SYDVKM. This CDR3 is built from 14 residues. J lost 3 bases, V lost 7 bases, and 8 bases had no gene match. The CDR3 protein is CASKLTTGYYGYTF. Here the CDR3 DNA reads TGTGCCAGCAAGCTAACGACAGGGTACTATGGCTACACCTTC.

Written as DNA, the CDR3 is TGCAGCGTTGAAGATGGCCGAGGGGGGAATGAGCAGTTCTTC. This codes for CSVEDGRGGNEQFF. The rearrangement links TRBV29-1 to TRBJ2-1; D may be TRBD1 or TRBD2 (6 bases each). This CDR3 is built from 14 residues. V was pared by 0 bases and J by 7 bases, with 13 bases between. The germline V gene has CDR1 SQVTM and CDR2 ANQGSEA.

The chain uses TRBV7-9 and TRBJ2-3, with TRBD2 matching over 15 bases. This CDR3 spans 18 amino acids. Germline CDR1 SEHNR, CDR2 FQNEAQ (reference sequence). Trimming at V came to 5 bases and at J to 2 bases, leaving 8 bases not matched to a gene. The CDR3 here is CASSPGTSGGSNTDTQYF. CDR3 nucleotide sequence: TGTGCCAGCAGCCCCGGGACTAGCGGGGGGTCAAACACAGATACGCAGTATTTT.